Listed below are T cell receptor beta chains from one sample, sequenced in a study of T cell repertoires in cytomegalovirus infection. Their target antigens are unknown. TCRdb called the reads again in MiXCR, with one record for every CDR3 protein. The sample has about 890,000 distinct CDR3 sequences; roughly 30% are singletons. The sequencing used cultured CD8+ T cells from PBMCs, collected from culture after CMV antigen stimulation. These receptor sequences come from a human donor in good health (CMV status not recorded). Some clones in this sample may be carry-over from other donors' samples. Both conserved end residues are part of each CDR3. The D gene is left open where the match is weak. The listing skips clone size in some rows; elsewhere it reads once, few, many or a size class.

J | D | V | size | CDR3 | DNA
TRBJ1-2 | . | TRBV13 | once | CASTSKQGYTF | TGTGCCAGCACTTCAAAACAGGGCTACACCTTC
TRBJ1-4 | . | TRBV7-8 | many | CASSLRRRNEKLFF | TGTGCCAGCAGCTTGCGCAGGAGAAATGAAAAACTGTTTTTT
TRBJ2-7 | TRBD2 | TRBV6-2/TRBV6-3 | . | CASSYLSGISYEQYF | TGTGCCAGCAGTTACCTCAGCGGGATCTCCTACGAGCAGTACTTC
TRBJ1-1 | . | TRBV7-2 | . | CASSFIHTEAFF | TGTGCCAGCAGCTTCATCCACACTGAAGCTTTCTTT
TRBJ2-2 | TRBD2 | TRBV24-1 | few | CATSGSPSGANTGELFF | TGTGCCACCAGTGGTTCGCCTAGCGGGGCGAACACCGGGGAGCTGTTTTTT
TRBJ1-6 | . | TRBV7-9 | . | CASSSARGGFDSPLHF | TGTGCCAGCAGCTCCGCCCGGGGCGGCTTCGATTCACCCCTCCACTTT
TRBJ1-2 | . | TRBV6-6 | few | CASSHSLQGDLYGYTF | TGTGCCAGCAGTCATTCTCTGCAGGGAGATCTCTATGGCTACACCTTC
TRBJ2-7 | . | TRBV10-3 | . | CAISVGYEQYF | TGTGCCATCAGCGTAGGCTACGAGCAGTACTTC
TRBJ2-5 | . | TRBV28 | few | CASSLLSETQYF | TGTGCCAGCAGCCTTTTATCGGAGACCCAGTACTTC
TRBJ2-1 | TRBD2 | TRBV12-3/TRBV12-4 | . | CASSPLAGDDEQLF | TGTGCCAGCAGTCCCCTAGCGGGGGATGATGAGCAGTTGTTC
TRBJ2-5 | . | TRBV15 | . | CATSAIPQETQYF | TGTGCCACCAGTGCGATCCCCCAAGAGACCCAGTACTTC
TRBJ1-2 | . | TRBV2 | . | CASDGGGVLYGYTF | TGTGCCAGCGACGGTGGAGGGGTCCTCTATGGCTACACCTTC
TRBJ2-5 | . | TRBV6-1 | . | CASRAQGDLQETQYF | TGTGCCAGCAGAGCACAGGGAGATCTCCAAGAGACCCAGTACTTC
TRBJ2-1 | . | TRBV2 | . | CASRGRTQFF | TGTGCCAGCCGGGGGAGGACGCAGTTCTTC
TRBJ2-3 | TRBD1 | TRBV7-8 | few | CASSLDLDRGSTDTQYF | TGTGCCAGCAGCTTAGACCTGGACAGGGGAAGCACAGATACGCAGTATTTT
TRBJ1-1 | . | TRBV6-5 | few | CASSLIQGHTEAFF | TGTGCCAGCAGTTTAATTCAGGGACACACTGAAGCTTTCTTT
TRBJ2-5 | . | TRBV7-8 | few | CASSPAGAGETQYF | TGTGCCAGCAGCCCCGCCGGGGCGGGGGAGACCCAGTACTTC
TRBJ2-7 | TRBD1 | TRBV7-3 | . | CASSSGAGGGSYEQYF | TGTGCCAGCAGCTCTGGGGCAGGGGGCGGGTCCTACGAGCAGTACTTC
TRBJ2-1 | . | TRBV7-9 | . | CASTPPEGWGLPEQFF | TGTGCCAGCACCCCCCCAGAAGGCTGGGGGTTGCCCGAGCAGTTCTTC
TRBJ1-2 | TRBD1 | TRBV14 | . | CVSSHDDRATGYGYTF | TGTGTCAGCAGCCATGACGACAGGGCCACAGGGTATGGCTACACCTTC
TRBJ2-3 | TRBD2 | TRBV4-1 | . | CASSQMAGVFTDTQYF | TGCGCCAGCAGCCAAATGGCGGGGGTCTTCACAGATACGCAGTATTTT
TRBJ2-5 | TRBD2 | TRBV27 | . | CASTPSGGAQKTQYF | TGTGCCAGCACCCCCTCGGGGGGAGCGCAAAAGACCCAGTACTTC